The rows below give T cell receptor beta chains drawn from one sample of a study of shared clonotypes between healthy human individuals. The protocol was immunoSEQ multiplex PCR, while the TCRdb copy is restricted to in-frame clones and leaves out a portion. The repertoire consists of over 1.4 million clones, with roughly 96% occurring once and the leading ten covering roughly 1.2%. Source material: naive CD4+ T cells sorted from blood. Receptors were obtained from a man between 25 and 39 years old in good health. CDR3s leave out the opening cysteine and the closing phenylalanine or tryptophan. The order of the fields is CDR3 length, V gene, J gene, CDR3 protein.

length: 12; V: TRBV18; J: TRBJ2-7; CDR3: ASSPGNRGYEQY
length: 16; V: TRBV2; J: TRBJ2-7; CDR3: ASLYRGPSIGRSYEQY
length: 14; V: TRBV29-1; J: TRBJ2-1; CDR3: SVLDWAGEKYNEQF
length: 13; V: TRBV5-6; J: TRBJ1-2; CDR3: ASSYRDRVNYGYT
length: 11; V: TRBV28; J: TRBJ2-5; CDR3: ASSLWGQETQY
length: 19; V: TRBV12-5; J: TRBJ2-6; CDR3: ASGPRGSRIAAESGANVLT
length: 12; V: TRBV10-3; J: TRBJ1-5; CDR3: AISESRGNQPQH
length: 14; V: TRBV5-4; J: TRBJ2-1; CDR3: ASSQRRTGAYNEQF
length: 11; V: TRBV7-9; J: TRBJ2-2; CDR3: ASSLLSFGELF
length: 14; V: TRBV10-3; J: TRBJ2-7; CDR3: AISESAATSSYEQY
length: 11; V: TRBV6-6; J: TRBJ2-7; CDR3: ASSNQGFDEQY
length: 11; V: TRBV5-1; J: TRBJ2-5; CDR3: ASAPLGQETQY